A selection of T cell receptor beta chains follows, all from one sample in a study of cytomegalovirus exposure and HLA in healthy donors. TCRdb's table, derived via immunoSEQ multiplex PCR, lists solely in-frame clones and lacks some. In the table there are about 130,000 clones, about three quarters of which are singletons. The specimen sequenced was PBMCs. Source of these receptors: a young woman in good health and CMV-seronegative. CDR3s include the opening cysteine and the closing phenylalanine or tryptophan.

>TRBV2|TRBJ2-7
CASRSGTGDTYEQYF
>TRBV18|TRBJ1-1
CASSLDRDKTEAFF
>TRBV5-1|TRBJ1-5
CASSPTRGPYQPQHF
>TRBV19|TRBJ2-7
CASSMDSSYEQYF
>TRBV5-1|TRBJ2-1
CASSGWGQNYNEQFF
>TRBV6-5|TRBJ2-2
CASTLSGIYTGELFF
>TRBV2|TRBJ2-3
CATRDPQGSADTQYF
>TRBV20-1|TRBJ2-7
CSAKGRYEQYF
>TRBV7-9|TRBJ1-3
CASSFTGAGNTIYF
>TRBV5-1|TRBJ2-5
CASSFAGTGQETQYF
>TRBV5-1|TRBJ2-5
CASSFATSGKETQYF
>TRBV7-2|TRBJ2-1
CASSLMQGNYNEQFF
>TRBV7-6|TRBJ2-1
CASSLNLAGGRSSYNEQFF
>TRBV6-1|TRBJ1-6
CASSEAGFRGSALHF
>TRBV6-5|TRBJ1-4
CASSYGGSTNEKLFF
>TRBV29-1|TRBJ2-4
CSVEEQVWGLRDIQYF
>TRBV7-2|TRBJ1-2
CASSQTGVRYTF
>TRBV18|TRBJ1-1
CASSPDRRSDTEAFF
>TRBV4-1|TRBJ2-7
CASSPGRYPVGPYEQYF
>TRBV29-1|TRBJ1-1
CSYRELNTEAFF
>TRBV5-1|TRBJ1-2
CASSLTASNYGYTF
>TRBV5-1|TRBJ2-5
CASSSKVGGLETQYF
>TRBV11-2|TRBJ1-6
CASSSGQGGHSPLHF
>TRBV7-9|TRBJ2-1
CASSIPTGSSYNEQFF
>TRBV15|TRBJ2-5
CATSRELAGAQETQYF
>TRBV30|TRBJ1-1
CAWAPGTGNTEAFF
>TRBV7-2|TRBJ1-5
CASSKSPGNQPQHF
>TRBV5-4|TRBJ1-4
CASSFRTGLSNEKLFF
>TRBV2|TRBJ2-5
CASGRQTQETQYF
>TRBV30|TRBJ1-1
CAWSKSPLKGPTEAFF
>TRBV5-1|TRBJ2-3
CASSLPDRSPSTDTQYF
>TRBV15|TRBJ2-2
CATSSVRGSFGTGELFF
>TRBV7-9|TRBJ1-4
CASSPTGGADEKLFF
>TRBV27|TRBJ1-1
CATSTGRPRGTEAFF
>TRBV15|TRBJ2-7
CATSNGGFSSYEQYF
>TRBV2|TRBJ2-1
CASSAQGATYNEQFF
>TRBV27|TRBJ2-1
CASRAGSTYNEQFF
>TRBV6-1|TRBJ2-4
CASSEALSGSDIQYF
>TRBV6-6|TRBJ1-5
CASSYGTGNTQPQHF
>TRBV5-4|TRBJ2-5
CASSLGRAEETQYF
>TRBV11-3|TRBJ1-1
CASSHGMVSGEAFF
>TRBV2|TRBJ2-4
CASSERNRDINF
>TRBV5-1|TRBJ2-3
CASSLTSGDTDTQYF
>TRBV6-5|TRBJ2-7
CASSYPTGQGKFEQYF
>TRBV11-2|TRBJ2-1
CASSFSTGLSSYNEQFF
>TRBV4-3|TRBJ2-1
CASSQVEGGSYNEQFF
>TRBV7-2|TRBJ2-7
CASSPQAGTGRWQYF
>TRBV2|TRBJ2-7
CASSDTRVDNEQYF
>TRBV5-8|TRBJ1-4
CASSLGRGMYEKLFF
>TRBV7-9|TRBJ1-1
CASSGNGVNTEAFF
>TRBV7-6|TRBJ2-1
CASSLDSTSGSVAYNEQFF
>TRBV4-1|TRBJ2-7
CASSQERRDSYEQYF
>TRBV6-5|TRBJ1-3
CASSYSKDNSGNTIYF